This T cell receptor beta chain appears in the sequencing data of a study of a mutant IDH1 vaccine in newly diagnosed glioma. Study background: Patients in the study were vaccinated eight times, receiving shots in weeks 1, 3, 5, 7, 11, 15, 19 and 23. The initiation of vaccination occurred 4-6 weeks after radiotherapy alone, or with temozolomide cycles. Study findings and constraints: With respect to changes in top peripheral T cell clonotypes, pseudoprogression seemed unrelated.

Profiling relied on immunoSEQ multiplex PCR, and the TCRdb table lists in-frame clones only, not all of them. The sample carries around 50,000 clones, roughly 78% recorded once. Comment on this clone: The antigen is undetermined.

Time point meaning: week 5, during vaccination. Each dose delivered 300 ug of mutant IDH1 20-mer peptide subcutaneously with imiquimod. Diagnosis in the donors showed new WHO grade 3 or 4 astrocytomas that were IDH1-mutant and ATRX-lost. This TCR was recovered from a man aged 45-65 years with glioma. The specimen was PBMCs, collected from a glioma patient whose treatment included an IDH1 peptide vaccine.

The CDR3 coding sequence is TGTGCCGGACGACGGAGGGAGTTCGGGGAGACCCAGTACTTC. It is translated as CAGRRREFGETQYF. V is TRBV6-1 and J is TRBJ2-5; possibly TRBD2 for D (6 bases). Germline V CDR1 and CDR2: MNHNS, SASEGT. This CDR3 region has 14 residues. Trimming took 11 bases from V and 5 from J, leaving 21 bases between them.